This TCR beta chain was documented in a study of blood T cell repertoires in COVID-19. The wider study: T cells, B-cell-depleted T cells, or PBMCs provided the cDNA or gDNA that served as material.

CDR1 SGHKS and CDR2 YYEKEE come from the germline V gene (reference sequence). CDR3 size: 15 residues. V dropped 5 bases and J dropped 4; count of bases not matched to a gene: 6. Participants classified as exposed had met a COVID-19 case within 2 weeks before study entry. Using immunoSEQ multiplex PCR, the repertoire was profiled, and TCRdb retains in-frame clones only, with some absent. The sample consists of 250,000 or so clones, 91% of them appearing once. Source material: PBMCs or T cells enriched from blood (not recorded which). V is TRBV5-5 and J is TRBJ2-1; 10 positions match TRBD2. The TCR sequence derives from a man aged 40-50 years who had been exposed to COVID-19. CDR3 sequence reads: CASRVTSGPYNEQFF. CDR3 in DNA: TGTGCCAGCAGGGTGACTAGCGGGCCGTACAATGAGCAGTTCTTC. Supplemented by reference TRBV5-5 and TRBJ2-1, the full variable domain reads DAGVTQSPTHLIKTRGQQVTLRCSPISGHKSVSWYQQVLGQGPQFIFQYYEKEERGRGNFPDRFSARQFPNYSSELNVNALLLGDSALYLCASRVTSGPYNEQFFGPGTRLTVL.